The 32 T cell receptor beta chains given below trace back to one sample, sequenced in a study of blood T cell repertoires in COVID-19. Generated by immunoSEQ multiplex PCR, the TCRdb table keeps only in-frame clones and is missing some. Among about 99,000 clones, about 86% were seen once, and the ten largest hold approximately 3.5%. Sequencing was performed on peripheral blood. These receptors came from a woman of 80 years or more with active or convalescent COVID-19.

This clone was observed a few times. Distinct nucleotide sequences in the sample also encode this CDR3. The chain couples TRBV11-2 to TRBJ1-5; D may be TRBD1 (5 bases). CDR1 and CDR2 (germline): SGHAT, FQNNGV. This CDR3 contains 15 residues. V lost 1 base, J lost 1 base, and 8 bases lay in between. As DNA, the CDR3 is TGTGCCAGCAGCTTAGCTGCAGGGAGCAATCAGCCCCAGCATTTT. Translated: CASSLAAGSNQPQHF.

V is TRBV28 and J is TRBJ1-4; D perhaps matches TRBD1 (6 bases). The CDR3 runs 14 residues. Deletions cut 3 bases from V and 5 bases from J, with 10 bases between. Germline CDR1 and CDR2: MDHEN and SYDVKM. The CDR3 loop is CASSFGTPNEKLFF. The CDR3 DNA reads TGTGCCAGCAGTTTCGGGACACCAAATGAAAAACTGTTTTTT.

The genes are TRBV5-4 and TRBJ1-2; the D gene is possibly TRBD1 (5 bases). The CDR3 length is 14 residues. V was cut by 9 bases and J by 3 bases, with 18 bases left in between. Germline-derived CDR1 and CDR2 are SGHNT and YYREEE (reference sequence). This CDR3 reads CATLPAGSYYGYTF. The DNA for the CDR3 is TGTGCCACCCTGCCGGCAGGGTCATACTATGGCTACACCTTC.

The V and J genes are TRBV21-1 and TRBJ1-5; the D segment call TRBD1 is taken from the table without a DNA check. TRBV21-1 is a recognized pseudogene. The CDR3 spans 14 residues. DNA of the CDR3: TGTGCCAGCAGTATCGGACAGGGTGTACGGCCCCAGCATTTT. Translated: CASSIGQGVRPQHF.

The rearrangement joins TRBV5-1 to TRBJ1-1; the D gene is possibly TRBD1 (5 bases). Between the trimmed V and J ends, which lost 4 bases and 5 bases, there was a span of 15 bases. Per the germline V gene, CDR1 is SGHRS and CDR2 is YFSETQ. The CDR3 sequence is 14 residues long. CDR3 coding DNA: TGCGCCAGCAGCGCGGGACCAAAACGGACTGAAGCTTTCTTT. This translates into CASSAGPKRTEAFF.

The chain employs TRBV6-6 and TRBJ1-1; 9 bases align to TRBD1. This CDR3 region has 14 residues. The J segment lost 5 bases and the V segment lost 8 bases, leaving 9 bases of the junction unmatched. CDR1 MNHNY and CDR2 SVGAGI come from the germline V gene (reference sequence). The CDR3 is CASETGQGGTEAFF. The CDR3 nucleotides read TGTGCCAGCGAAACGGGACAGGGAGGGACTGAAGCTTTCTTT.

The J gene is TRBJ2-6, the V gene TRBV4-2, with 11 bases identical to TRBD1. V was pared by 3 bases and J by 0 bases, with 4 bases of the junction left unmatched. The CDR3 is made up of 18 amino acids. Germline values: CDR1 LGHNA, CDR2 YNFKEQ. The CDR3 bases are TGTGCCAGCAGCCAGCGGACAGGGGGCAACTCTGGGGCCAACGTCCTGACTTTC. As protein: CASSQRTGGNSGANVLTF.

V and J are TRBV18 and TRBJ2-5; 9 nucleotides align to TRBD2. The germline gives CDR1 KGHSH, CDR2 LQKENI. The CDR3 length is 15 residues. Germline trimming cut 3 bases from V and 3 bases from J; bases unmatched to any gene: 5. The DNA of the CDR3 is TGTGCCAGCTCACCGGGACTAGCCTCCGAAGAGACCCAGTACTTC. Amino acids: CASSPGLASEETQYF.

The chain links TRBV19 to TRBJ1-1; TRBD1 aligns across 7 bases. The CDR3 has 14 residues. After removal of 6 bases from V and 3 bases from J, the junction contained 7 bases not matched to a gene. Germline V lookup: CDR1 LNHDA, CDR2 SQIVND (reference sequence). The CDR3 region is CASSEQGWDTEAFF. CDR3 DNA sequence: TGTGCCAGTAGCGAACAGGGGTGGGACACTGAAGCTTTCTTT.

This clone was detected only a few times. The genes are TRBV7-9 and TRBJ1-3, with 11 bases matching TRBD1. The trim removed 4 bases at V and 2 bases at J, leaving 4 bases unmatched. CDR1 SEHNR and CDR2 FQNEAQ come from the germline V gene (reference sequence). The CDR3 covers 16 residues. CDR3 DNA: TGTGCCAGCAGCTCCACGGGACAGGGGGCTGGAAACACCATATATTTT. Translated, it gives CASSSTGQGAGNTIYF. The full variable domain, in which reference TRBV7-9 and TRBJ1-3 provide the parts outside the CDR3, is DTGVSQNPRHKITKRGQNVTFRCDPISEHNRLYWYRQTLGQGPEFLTYFQNEAQLEKSRLLSDRFSAERPKGSFSTLEIQRTEQGDSAMYLCASSSTGQGAGNTIYFGEGSWLTVV.

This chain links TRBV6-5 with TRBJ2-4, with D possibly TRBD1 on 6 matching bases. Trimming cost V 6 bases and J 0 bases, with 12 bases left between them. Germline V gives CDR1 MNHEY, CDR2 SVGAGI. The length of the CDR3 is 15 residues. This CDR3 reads CASRATGLAKNIQYF. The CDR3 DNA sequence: TGTGCCAGCAGGGCGACAGGCCTAGCCAAAAACATTCAGTACTTC.

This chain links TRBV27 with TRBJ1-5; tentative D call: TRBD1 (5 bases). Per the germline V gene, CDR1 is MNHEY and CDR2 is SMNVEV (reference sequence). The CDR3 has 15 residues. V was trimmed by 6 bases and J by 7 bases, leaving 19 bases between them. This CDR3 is CASSLSAGAEQPQHF. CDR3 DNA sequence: TGTGCCAGCAGCCTCTCGGCTGGGGCGGAGCAGCCCCAGCATTTT.

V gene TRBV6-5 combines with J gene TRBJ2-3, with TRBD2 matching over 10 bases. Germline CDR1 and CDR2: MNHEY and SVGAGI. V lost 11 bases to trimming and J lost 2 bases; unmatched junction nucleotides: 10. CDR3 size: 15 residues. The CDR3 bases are TGTGCCGGGCTCGGGAGCGGGAGGGCCACAGATACGCAGTATTTT. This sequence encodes CAGLGSGRATDTQYF.

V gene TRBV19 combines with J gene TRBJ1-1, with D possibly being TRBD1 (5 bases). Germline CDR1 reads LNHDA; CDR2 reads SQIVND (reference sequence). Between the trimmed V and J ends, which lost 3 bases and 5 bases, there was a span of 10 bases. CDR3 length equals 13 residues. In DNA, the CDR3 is TGTGCCAGTAGTATGGACACGCAGACTGAAGCTTTCTTT. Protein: CASSMDTQTEAFF.

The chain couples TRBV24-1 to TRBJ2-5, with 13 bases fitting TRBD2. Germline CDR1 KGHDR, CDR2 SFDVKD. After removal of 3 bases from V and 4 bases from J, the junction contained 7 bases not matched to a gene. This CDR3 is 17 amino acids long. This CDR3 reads CATSDPGLAGSGETQYF. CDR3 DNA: TGTGCCACCAGTGATCCGGGACTAGCGGGAAGCGGAGAGACCCAGTACTTC.

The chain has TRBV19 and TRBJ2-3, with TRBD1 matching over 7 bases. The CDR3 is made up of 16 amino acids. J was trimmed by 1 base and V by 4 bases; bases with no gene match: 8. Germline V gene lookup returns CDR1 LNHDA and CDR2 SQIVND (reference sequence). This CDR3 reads CASSTPPGQRTDTQYF. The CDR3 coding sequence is TGTGCCAGTAGTACTCCCCCGGGACAGCGCACAGATACGCAGTATTTT.

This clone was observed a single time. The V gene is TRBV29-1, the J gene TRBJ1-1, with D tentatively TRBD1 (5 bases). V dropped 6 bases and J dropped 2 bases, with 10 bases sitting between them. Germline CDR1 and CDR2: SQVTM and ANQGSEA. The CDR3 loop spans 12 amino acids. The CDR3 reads CSVLTDNTEAFF. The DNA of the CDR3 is TGCAGCGTGTTGACAGACAACACTGAAGCTTTCTTT.

CDR3 sequence (DNA): TGTGCCAGCAGCTTGGGATCAGGGGTTTCCGGAAACACCATATATTTT. This translates into CASSLGSGVSGNTIYF. This chain joins TRBV5-8 and TRBJ1-3, with D perhaps TRBD1 (6 bases). Germline V gene data show CDR1 as SGHTS and CDR2 as YDEGEE. This CDR3 contains 16 residues. Trimming stripped 0 bases from V and 4 bases from J, with 14 bases between.

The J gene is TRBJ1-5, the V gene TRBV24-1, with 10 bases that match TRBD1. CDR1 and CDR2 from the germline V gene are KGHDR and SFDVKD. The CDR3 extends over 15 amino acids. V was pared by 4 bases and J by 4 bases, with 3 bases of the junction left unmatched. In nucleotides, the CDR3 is TGTGCCACCAGTGACGCGGGACAGGGGAATCAGCCCCAGCATTTT. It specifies CATSDAGQGNQPQHF.

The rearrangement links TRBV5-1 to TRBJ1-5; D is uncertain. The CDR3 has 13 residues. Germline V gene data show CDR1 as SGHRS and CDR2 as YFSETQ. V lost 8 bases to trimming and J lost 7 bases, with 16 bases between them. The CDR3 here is CASAEGPGQPQHF. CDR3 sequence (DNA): TGCGCCAGTGCGGAGGGCCCGGGGCAGCCCCAGCATTTT.

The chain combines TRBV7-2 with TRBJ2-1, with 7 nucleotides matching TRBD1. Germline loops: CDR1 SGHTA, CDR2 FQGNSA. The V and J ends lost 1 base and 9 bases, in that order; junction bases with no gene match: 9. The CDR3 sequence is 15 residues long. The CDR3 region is CASSLGDRNYGEQFF. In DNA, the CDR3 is TGTGCCAGCAGCTTAGGGGACAGAAACTATGGTGAGCAGTTCTTC. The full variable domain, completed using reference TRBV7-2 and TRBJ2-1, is GAGVSQSPSNKVTEKGKDVELRCDPISGHTALYWYRQSLGQGLEFLIYFQGNSAPDKSGLPSDRFSAERTGGSVSTLTIQRTQQEDSAVYLCASSLGDRNYGEQFFGPGTRLTVL.

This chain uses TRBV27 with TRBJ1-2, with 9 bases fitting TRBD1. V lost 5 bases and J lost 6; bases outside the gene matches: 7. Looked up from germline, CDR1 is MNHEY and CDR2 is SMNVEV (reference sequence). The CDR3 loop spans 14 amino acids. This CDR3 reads CASSPRTGEHGYTF. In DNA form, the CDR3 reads TGTGCCAGCAGTCCGAGGACAGGGGAGCATGGCTACACCTTC.

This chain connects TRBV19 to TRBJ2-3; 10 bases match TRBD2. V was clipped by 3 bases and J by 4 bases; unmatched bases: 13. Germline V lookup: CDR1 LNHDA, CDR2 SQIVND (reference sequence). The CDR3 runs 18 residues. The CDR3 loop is CASSMGFLAGVSPDTQYF. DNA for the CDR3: TGTGCCAGTAGTATGGGTTTTCTAGCGGGAGTCAGTCCAGATACGCAGTATTTT.

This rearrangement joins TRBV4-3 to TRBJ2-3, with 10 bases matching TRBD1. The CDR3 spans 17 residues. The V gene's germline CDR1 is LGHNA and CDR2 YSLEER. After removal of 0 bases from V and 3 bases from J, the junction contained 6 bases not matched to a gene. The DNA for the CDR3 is TGCGCCAGCAGCCAAGATGTCCCGGGACAGGGGACAGATACGCAGTATTTT. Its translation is CASSQDVPGQGTDTQYF.

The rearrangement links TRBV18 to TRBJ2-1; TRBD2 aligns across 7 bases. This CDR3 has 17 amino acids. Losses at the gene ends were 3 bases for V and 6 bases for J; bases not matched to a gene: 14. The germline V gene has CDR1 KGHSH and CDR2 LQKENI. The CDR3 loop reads CASSPNLAGVPSNEQFF. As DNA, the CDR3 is TGTGCCAGCTCACCCAATCTCGCGGGAGTACCCTCCAATGAGCAGTTCTTC.

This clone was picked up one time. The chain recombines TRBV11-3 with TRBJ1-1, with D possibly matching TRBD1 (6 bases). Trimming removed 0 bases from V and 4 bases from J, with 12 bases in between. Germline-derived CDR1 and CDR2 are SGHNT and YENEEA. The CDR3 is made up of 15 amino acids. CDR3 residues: CASSLDAGVGTEAFF. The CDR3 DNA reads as TGTGCCAGCAGCTTAGATGCAGGGGTCGGCACTGAAGCTTTCTTT.

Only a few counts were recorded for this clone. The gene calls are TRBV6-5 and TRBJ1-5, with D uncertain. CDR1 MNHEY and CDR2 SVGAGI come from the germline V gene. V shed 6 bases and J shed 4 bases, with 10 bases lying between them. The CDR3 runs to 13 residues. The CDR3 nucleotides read TGTGCCAGCAGCGCACCGGGGAATCAGCCCCAGCATTTT. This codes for CASSAPGNQPQHF.

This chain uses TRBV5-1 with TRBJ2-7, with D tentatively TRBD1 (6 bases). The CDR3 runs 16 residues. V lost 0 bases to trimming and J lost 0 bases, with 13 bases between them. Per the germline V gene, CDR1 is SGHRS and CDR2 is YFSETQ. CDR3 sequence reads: CASSLALTGISYEQYF. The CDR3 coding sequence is TGCGCCAGCAGCTTGGCCCTAACAGGGATCTCCTACGAGCAGTACTTC.

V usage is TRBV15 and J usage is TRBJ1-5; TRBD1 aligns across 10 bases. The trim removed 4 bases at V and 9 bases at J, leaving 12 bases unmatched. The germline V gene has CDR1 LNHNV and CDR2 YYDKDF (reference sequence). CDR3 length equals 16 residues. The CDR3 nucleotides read TGTGCCACCAGCACGACAGGACAGGGGGTGGTGTGGCCCCAGCATTTT. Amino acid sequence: CATSTTGQGVVWPQHF.

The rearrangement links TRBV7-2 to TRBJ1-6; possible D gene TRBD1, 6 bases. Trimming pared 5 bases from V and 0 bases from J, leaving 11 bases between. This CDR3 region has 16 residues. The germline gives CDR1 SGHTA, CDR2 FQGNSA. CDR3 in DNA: TGTGCCAGCAGCCAGACAGGCAGCTCCTATAATTCACCCCTCCACTTT. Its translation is CASSQTGSSYNSPLHF.

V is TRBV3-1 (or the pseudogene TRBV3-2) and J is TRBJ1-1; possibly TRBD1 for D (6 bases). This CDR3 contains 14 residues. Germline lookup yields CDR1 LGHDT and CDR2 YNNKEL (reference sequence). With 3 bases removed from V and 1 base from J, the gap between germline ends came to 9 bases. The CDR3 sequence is CASSQLQGNTEAFF. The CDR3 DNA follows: TGTGCCAGCAGCCAGCTACAGGGGAACACTGAAGCTTTCTTT.

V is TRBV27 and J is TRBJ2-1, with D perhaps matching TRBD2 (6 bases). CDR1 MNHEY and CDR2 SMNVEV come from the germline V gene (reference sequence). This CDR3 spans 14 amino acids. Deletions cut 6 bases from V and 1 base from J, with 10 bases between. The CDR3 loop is CASSRDFSYNEQFF. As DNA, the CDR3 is TGTGCCAGCAGCAGGGACTTTTCCTACAATGAGCAGTTCTTC.